The 29 T cell receptor beta chains listed next were all sequenced from one sample in a study of vaccination and CD4 T cells after COVID-19 (dated by TCRdb to between 2021 and 2022). The antigens of these receptors remain unknown. Receptor libraries were prepared by PCR. Sequencing relied on an Illumina iSeq 100. TCR sequencing of DNA from cultured CD4+ T cells used the Oncomine TCR Beta short-read assay at the Johns Hopkins FTIC core. In TCRdb, the public reads were trimmed at Q25 with fastp and aligned with MiXCR, with productive beta chains retained. Duplicate CDR3 protein sequences are folded into a single record with the most common DNA and genes. In all, the sample holds roughly 28,000 distinct CDR3 sequences, and around 41% of those were seen once. Of the sample, approximately 5.1% falls within the top ten clones. The sample's time point, from its label and the paper: late sampling 161 to 241 days after vaccination in a few convalescent patients. The treatment or condition label for this specimen denotes: approximately 11-day PBMC culture with coronavirus spike peptide pools or control peptides (ViraFEST assay).

This material consisted of CD4+ T cells from blood, cultured in vitro, taken about 7 months after SARS-CoV-2 vaccination. The receptors here all came from a human donor who had recovered from COVID-19.

The gene calls are TRBV20-1 and TRBJ2-2, with 10 bases identical to TRBD1. J lost 5 bases, V lost 5 bases, and 5 bases had no gene match. This CDR3 is 14 amino acids long. Germline lookup yields CDR1 DFQATT and CDR2 SNEGSKA (reference sequence). CDR3 bases: TGCAGTGCTGAGACAGGGGGCTTTACCGGGGAGCTGTTTTTT. Protein product: CSAETGGFTGELFF.

By sample fraction, this clonotype is medium-sized. The genes are TRBV6-4 and TRBJ2-3, with 7 positions matching TRBD2. This CDR3 is built from 13 residues. V gave up 3 bases and J gave up 3 bases; unmatched junction bases: 0. The germline gives CDR1 MRHNA, CDR2 SNTAGT. The CDR3, as DNA: TGTGCCAGCAGTGAGCGGGAGACAGATACGCAGTATTTT. Protein: CASSERETDTQYF.

The chain uses TRBV20-1 and TRBJ1-2; TRBD1 might be the D (5 bases). The CDR3 is 17 amino acids. Germline lookup yields CDR1 DFQATT and CDR2 SNEGSKA (reference sequence). V was cut by 6 bases and J by 5 bases, with 28 bases left in between. The CDR3 is CSAASLGQGSLGYGYTF. CDR3 DNA sequence: TGCAGTGCCGCGTCCCTCGGGCAGGGAAGTCTGGGGTATGGCTACACCTTC.

There are a few counts of this clonotype. CDR3: CASSFGGQNSNQPQHF. Written as DNA, the CDR3 is TGTGCCAGCAGTTTCGGAGGACAGAATAGCAATCAGCCCCAGCATTTT. The chain employs TRBV28 and TRBJ1-5; the D gene is possibly TRBD1 (6 bases). V was trimmed by 3 bases and J by 0 bases, leaving 12 bases between them. The V gene's germline CDR1 is MDHEN and CDR2 SYDVKM. The length of the CDR3 is 16 residues.

This clonotype was observed a handful of times. J is TRBJ2-5 and V is TRBV7-2, with D uncertain. Per germline, CDR1 SGHTA and CDR2 FQGNSA. Trimming took off 2 bases at V and 1 base at J, with 5 bases between the two ends. The CDR3 has 13 amino acids. The DNA of the CDR3 is TGTGCCAGCAGCTTAAGCAGCCAAGAGACCCAGTACTTC. Translation: CASSLSSQETQYF.

Only a few counts were recorded for this clonotype. The J gene is TRBJ1-2, the V gene TRBV28, with D possibly TRBD1 on 6 matching bases. CDR3 length equals 15 residues. V was pared by 2 bases and J by 1 base, with 11 bases between. Germline V gene lookup returns CDR1 MDHEN and CDR2 SYDVKM. CDR3 in amino acids: CASSLPGQLNYGYTF. CDR3 sequence (DNA): TGTGCCAGCAGTTTACCGGGACAACTTAACTATGGCTACACCTTC.

The chain uses TRBV6-1 and TRBJ1-5; D unresolved. Germline V CDR1 and CDR2: MNHNS, SASEGT. V was clipped by 5 bases and J by 6 bases, with 14 bases between them. This CDR3 contains 14 residues. CDR3 residues: CASSRQPSTQPQHF. The CDR3 DNA follows: TGTGCCAGCAGTCGGCAGCCATCGACTCAGCCCCAGCATTTT.

The chain has TRBV7-9 and TRBJ2-3; D is ambiguous. The CDR3 length is 15 residues. The germline V and J ends were trimmed by 5 bases and 2 bases, with 14 bases remaining between them. Germline CDR1 SEHNR, CDR2 FQNEAQ (reference sequence). DNA of the CDR3: TGTGCCAGCAGCCCTGGGGATGGAGACACAGATACGCAGTATTTT. This translates into CASSPGDGDTDTQYF.

The gene calls are TRBV7-3 and TRBJ2-7; D gene unclear. Per the germline V gene, CDR1 is SGHTA and CDR2 is FQGTGA. V lost 0 bases to trimming and J lost 6 bases, with 9 bases between them. CDR3 length: 13 amino acids. CDR3 coding DNA: TGTGCCAGCAGCTTAACGGTTAGTAGCGAGCAGTACTTC. Translated: CASSLTVSSEQYF.

This chain uses TRBV6-1 with TRBJ1-2; 12 bases are shared with TRBD1. The length of the CDR3 is 16 residues. Per the germline V gene, CDR1 is MNHNS and CDR2 is SASEGT. The V gene end was trimmed by 5 bases and the J gene end by 3 bases; junction bases not matched to a gene: 7. DNA for the CDR3: TGTGCCAGCAGTCGACCGGGACAGGGGGCTTACTATGGCTACACCTTC. The encoded protein is CASSRPGQGAYYGYTF.

By sample share, this clonotype is medium-sized. V gene TRBV7-9 combines with J gene TRBJ2-3, with TRBD1 matching over 7 bases. Germline V gene data show CDR1 as SEHNR and CDR2 as FQNEAQ (reference sequence). V lost 5 bases to trimming and J lost 0 bases; unmatched junction nucleotides: 5. The CDR3 is 15 residues long. DNA of the CDR3: TGTGCCAGCAGCCCGGGGACAGCTAGCACAGATACGCAGTATTTT. Protein sequence: CASSPGTASTDTQYF.

This clonotype was counted a few times. This chain links TRBV7-2 with TRBJ2-7; D gene uncertain. The CDR3 consists of 15 residues. Deletions cut 0 bases from V and 0 bases from J, with 9 bases between. Germline V gene sequence: CDR1 SGHTA, CDR2 FQGNSA. The CDR3 region is CASSLAFGVSYEQYF. The CDR3 nucleotides read TGTGCCAGCAGCTTAGCGTTTGGCGTCTCCTACGAGCAGTACTTC.

This clonotype was found a few times. The V call is TRBV24-1, the J call TRBJ1-2; 7 bases align to TRBD1. CDR1 and CDR2 from the germline V gene are KGHDR and SFDVKD. The CDR3 is made up of 13 amino acids. J lost 2 bases, V lost 7 bases, and 3 bases had no gene match. Here the CDR3 reads CATSLGQNYGYTF. The CDR3 coding sequence is TGTGCCACCAGCTTGGGACAGAACTATGGCTACACCTTC.

V is TRBV19 and J is TRBJ1-1, with D unresolved. This CDR3 is 16 amino acids long. Germline CDR1 LNHDA, CDR2 SQIVND (reference sequence). V gave up 3 bases and J gave up 5 bases, with 19 bases separating them. The CDR3 is CASSINLHPSGTEAFF. Written as DNA, the CDR3 is TGTGCCAGTAGTATTAATTTGCACCCGTCGGGGACTGAAGCTTTCTTT.

This chain connects TRBV28 to TRBJ1-1; D possibly corresponds to TRBD1 (6 bases). V gave up 6 bases and J gave up 0 bases, with 8 bases separating them. CDR1 and CDR2 (germline): MDHEN, SYDVKM. The CDR3 sequence is 13 residues long. In nucleotides, the CDR3 is TGTGCCAGCAGGGGGGCGATGAACACTGAAGCTTTCTTT. Translation: CASRGAMNTEAFF. The entire variable domain, with the rest obtained from reference TRBV28 and TRBJ1-1, is as follows: DVKVTQSSRYLVKRTGEKVFLECVQDMDHENMFWYRQDPGLGLRLIYFSYDVKMKEKGDIPEGYSVSREKKERFSLILESASTNQTSMYLCASRGAMNTEAFFGQGTRLTVV.

This chain connects TRBV7-3 to TRBJ2-1, with a weak D call TRBD1 (6 bases). The CDR3 is 13 amino acids. V lost 1 base and J 9 bases, leaving 10 bases between the germline ends. The germline CDR1 and CDR2 sequences are SGHTA and FQGTGA. The CDR3 loop is CASSLRPTGEQFF. CDR3 DNA: TGTGCCAGCAGCTTAAGGCCGACAGGTGAGCAGTTCTTC. The full variable domain, in which reference TRBV7-3 and TRBJ2-1 provide the parts outside the CDR3, is GAGVSQTPSNKVTEKGKYVELRCDPISGHTALYWYRQSLGQGPEFLIYFQGTGAADDSGLPNDRFFAVRPEGSVSTLKIQRTERGDSAVYLCASSLRPTGEQFFGPGTRLTVL.

This clonotype occurred a few times. The chain links TRBV15 to TRBJ2-3; D ambiguous. In germline, CDR1 is LNHNV, CDR2 YYDKDF (reference sequence). The length of the CDR3 is 12 residues. With 0 bases removed from V and 11 bases from J, the gap between germline ends came to 9 bases. Here the CDR3 DNA reads TGTGCCACCAGCAGAGATCGCCAGGTGCAGTATTTT. It codes for CATSRDRQVQYF.

About this clonotype: The junction and the germline gene differ at one end; a read error may be behind it. The chain joins TRBV19 to TRBJ1-2, with 10 bases identical to TRBD1. The CDR3 runs 16 residues. Germline V lookup: CDR1 LNHDA, CDR2 SQIVND (reference sequence). The CDR3 DNA sequence: TGTGCCAGTAGTAACGTCCTCGGGGGACAGGGGCATGGCTACGCCTTC. It encodes CASSNVLGGQGHGYAF.

The chain carries TRBV28 and TRBJ2-7; 9 bases align to TRBD2. CDR3 length: 14 amino acids. Germline-derived CDR1 and CDR2 are MDHEN and SYDVKM. V lost 8 bases, J lost 3 bases, and 8 bases stayed unmatched. The CDR3 protein is CASAISGSFYEQYF. Written as DNA, the CDR3 is TGTGCCAGCGCCATTAGCGGGAGTTTCTACGAGCAGTACTTC.

This clonotype came up a few times. CDR3 sequence (DNA): TGTGCCAGCAGCTTAGTCGGTGGGATCCCCTACAATGAGCAGTTCTTC. Its protein product is CASSLVGGIPYNEQFF. The chain has TRBV7-2 and TRBJ2-1, with D hard to call. The CDR3 loop spans 16 amino acids. Germline CDR1 reads SGHTA; CDR2 reads FQGNSA. V lost 1 base and J 2 bases, leaving 12 bases between the germline ends.

The chain links TRBV6-2 or TRBV6-3 to TRBJ2-7; 7 positions agree with TRBD1. This CDR3 contains 13 residues. Trimming took 5 bases from V and 2 from J; bases not matched to a gene: 3. The germline V gene encodes CDR1 MNHEY and CDR2 SVGEGT. CDR3 residues: CASSGTETYEQYF. Here the CDR3 DNA reads TGTGCCAGCAGTGGGACAGAAACCTACGAGCAGTACTTC.

Concerning this clonotype itself: The junction does not match germline at one end; this may be a read error. V usage is TRBV28 and J usage is TRBJ2-7; D not resolved. This CDR3 contains 10 residues. Germline-derived CDR1 and CDR2 are MDHEN and SYDVKM. The CDR3: CASSSHEQYF. The CDR3 nucleotides read TGTGCCAGCAGCTCCCACGAGCAGTACTTC. Variable domain in full (rest from reference TRBV28 and TRBJ2-7): DVKVTQSSRYLVKRTGEKVFLECVQDMDHENMFWYRQDPGLGLRLIYFSYDVKMKEKGDIPEGYSVSREKKERFSLILESASTNQTSMYLCASSSHEQYFGPGTRLTVT.

The gene calls are TRBV20-1 and TRBJ2-2; 11 bases agree with TRBD2. CDR1 DFQATT and CDR2 SNEGSKA come from the germline V gene (reference sequence). V dropped 0 bases and J dropped 0; count of bases not matched to a gene: 6. This CDR3 contains 18 residues. CDR3 amino acids: CSARDVGSGRANTGELFF. The CDR3 DNA reads TGCAGTGCTAGAGATGTCGGTAGCGGGAGGGCGAACACCGGGGAGCTGTTTTTT.

This clonotype turned up a few times. The rearrangement links TRBV6-4 to TRBJ2-3; D gene uncertain. Per the germline V gene, CDR1 is MRHNA and CDR2 is SNTAGT. The CDR3 runs 14 residues. Trimming left V 2 bases short and J 0 bases short, with 6 bases between. The chain's CDR3 is CASSDGGSTDTQYF. CDR3 sequence (DNA): TGTGCCAGCAGTGACGGCGGCAGCACAGATACGCAGTATTTT.

The rearrangement links TRBV7-2 to TRBJ2-3, with TRBD1 matching 7 bases. Germline V CDR1 and CDR2: SGHTA, FQGNSA. The V gene end was trimmed by 7 bases and the J gene end by 0 bases; junction bases not matched to a gene: 7. This CDR3 has 15 residues. The CDR3 sequence is CASTEGTASTDTQYF. The CDR3, as DNA: TGTGCCAGCACTGAAGGGACAGCAAGCACAGATACGCAGTATTTT.

V gene TRBV20-1 combines with J gene TRBJ2-7; TRBD2 matches 11 bases. The CDR3 covers 14 residues. With V trimmed by 5 bases and J by 3 bases, 6 bases remained unmatched. The germline V gene has CDR1 DFQATT and CDR2 SNEGSKA (reference sequence). The CDR3 protein is CSAALAGGIYEQYF. DNA of the CDR3: TGCAGTGCTGCTCTAGCGGGAGGTATCTACGAGCAGTACTTC.

This chain uses TRBV20-1 with TRBJ2-1; 7 positions match TRBD1. The CDR3 extends over 14 amino acids. Unmatched junction bases numbered 10, after V lost 3 bases and J lost 8 bases. From germline, CDR1 is DFQATT and CDR2 SNEGSKA (reference sequence). The CDR3 coding sequence is TGCAGTGCTAGGATCAACAGGGGCAGGGATGAGCAGTTCTTC. It specifies CSARINRGRDEQFF.

This chain joins TRBV28 and TRBJ2-3; D is ambiguous. Germline V gene data show CDR1 as MDHEN and CDR2 as SYDVKM. Trimming cost V 7 bases and J 0 bases, with 20 bases left between them. The CDR3 has 17 amino acids. The CDR3 sequence: CASNFFRVHESTDTQYF. The CDR3 nucleotides are TGTGCCAGCAACTTCTTCCGGGTCCACGAGAGCACAGATACGCAGTATTTT.

The V and J genes are TRBV7-8 and TRBJ1-2; 11 positions agree with TRBD1. This CDR3 contains 15 residues. Germline loops: CDR1 SGHVS, CDR2 FQNEAQ. V was clipped by 5 bases and J by 7 bases; unmatched bases: 9. DNA of the CDR3: TGTGCCAGCAGCCTACGGACCGGGACAGGGGGTGGCTACACCTTC. It is translated as CASSLRTGTGGGYTF. Looking up the rest from reference TRBV7-8 and TRBJ1-2 gives the full variable domain: GAGVSQSPRYKVAKRGQDVALRCDPISGHVSLFWYQQALGQGPEFLTYFQNEAQLDKSGLPSDRFFAERPEGSVSTLKIQRTQQEDSAVYLCASSLRTGTGGGYTFGSGTRLTVV.